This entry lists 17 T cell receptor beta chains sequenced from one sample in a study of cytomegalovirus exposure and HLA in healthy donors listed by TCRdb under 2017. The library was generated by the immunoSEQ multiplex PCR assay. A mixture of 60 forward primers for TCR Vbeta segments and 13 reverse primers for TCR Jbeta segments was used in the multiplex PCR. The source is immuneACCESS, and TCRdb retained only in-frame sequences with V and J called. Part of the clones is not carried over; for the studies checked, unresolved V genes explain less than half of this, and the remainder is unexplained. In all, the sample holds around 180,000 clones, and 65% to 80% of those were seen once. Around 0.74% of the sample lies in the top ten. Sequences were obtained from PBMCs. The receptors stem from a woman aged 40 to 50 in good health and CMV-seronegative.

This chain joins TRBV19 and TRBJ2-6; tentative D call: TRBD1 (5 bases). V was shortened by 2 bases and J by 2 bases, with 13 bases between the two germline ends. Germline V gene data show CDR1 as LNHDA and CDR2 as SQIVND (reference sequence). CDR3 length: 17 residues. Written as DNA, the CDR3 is TGTGCCAGTAGTATATTCAGGGTTGGGGCTGGGGCCAACGTCCTGACTTTC. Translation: CASSIFRVGAGANVLTF.

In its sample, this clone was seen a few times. CDR3 nucleotide sequence: TGTGCCAGCAGCCTGGAAGGGGCTGGGTACACTGAAGCTTTCTTT. Translated, it gives CASSLEGAGYTEAFF. The rearrangement links TRBV13 to TRBJ1-1; weak D call: TRBD1 (5 bases). Germline loops: CDR1 PRHDT, CDR2 FYEKMQ (reference sequence). CDR3 length: 15 residues. Trimming removed 5 bases at V and 3 bases at J, with 16 bases between.

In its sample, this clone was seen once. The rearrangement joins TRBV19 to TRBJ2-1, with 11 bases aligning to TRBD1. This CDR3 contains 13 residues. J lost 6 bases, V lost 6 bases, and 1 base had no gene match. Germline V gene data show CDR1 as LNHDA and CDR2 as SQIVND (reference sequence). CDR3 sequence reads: CASSGTGGNEQFF. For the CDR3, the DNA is TGTGCCAGTAGCGGGACAGGGGGCAATGAGCAGTTCTTC. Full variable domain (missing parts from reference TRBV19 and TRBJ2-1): DGGITQSPKYLFRKEGQNVTLSCEQNLNHDAMYWYRQDPGQGLRLIYYSQIVNDFQKGDIAEGYSVSREKKESFPLTVTSAQKNPTAFYLCASSGTGGNEQFFGPGTRLTVL.

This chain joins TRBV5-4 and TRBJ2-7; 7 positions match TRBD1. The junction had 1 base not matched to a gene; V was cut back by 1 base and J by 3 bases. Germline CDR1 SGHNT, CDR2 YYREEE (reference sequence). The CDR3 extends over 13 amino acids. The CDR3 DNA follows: TGTGCCAGCAGCTTGTACAGGGGCTACGAGCAGTACTTC. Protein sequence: CASSLYRGYEQYF.

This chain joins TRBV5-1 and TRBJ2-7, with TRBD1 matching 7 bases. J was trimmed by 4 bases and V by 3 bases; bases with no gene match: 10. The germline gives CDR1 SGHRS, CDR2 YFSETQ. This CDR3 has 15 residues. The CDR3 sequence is CASSYTGTDPYEQYF. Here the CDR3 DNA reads TGCGCCAGCAGCTACACCGGGACAGATCCTTACGAGCAGTACTTC.

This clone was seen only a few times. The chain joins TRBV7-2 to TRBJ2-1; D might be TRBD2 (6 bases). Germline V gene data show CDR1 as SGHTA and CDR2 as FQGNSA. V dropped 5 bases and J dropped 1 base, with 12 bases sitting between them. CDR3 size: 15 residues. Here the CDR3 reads CASSGGGRSYNEQFF. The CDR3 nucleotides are TGTGCCAGCAGCGGTGGAGGGAGGTCCTACAATGAGCAGTTCTTC.

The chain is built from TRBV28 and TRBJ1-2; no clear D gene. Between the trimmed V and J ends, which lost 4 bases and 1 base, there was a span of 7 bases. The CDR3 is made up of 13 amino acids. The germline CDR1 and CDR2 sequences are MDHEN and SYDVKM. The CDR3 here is CASSSGSNYGYTF. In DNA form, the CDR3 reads TGTGCCAGCAGTTCGGGGAGTAACTATGGCTACACCTTC.

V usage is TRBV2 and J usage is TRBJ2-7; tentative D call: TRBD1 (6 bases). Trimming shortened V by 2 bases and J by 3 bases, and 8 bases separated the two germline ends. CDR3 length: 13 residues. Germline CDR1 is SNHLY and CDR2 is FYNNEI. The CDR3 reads CASSERDNYEQYF. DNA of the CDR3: TGTGCCAGCAGTGAAAGGGACAACTACGAGCAGTACTTC.

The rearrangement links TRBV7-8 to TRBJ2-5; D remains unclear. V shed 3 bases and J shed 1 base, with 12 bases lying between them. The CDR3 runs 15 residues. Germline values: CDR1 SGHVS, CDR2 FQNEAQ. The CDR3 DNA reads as TGTGCCAGCAGCTTTAATGGGCAAGTCCAAGAGACCCAGTACTTC. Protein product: CASSFNGQVQETQYF.

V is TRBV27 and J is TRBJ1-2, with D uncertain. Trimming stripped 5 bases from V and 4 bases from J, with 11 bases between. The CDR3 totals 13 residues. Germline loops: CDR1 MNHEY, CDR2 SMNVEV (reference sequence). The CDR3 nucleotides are TGTGCCAGCAGTCGCGGAGCACTCTATGGCTACACCTTC. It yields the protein CASSRGALYGYTF.

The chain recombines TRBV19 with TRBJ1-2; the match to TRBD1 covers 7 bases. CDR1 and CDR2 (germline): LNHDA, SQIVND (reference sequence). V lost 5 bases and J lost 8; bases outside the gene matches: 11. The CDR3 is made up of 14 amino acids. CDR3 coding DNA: TGTGCCAGTAGTTCTACTACAGGGGCTGGCGGCTACACCTTC. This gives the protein CASSSTTGAGGYTF. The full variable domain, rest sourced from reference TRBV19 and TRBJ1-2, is DGGITQSPKYLFRKEGQNVTLSCEQNLNHDAMYWYRQDPGQGLRLIYYSQIVNDFQKGDIAEGYSVSREKKESFPLTVTSAQKNPTAFYLCASSSTTGAGGYTFGSGTRLTVV.

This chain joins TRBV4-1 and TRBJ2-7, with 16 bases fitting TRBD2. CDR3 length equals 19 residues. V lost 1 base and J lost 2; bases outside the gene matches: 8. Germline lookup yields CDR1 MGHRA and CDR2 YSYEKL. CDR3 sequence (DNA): TGCGCCAGCAGCCAAGGGACCCTCGGGACTAGCGGGAGGGCCTACGAGCAGTACTTC. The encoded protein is CASSQGTLGTSGRAYEQYF.

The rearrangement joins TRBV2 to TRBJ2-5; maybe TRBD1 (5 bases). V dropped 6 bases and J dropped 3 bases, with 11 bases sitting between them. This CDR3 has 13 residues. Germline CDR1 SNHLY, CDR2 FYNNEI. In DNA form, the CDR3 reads TGTGCCAGCAGATTGACAGCTAAAGAGACCCAGTACTTC. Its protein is CASRLTAKETQYF.

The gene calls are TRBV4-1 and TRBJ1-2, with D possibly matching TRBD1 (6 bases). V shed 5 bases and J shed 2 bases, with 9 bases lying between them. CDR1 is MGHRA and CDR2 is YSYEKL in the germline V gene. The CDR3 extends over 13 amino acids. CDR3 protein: CASSETGNYGYTF. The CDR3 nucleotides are TGCGCCAGCAGCGAAACAGGGAACTATGGCTACACCTTC.

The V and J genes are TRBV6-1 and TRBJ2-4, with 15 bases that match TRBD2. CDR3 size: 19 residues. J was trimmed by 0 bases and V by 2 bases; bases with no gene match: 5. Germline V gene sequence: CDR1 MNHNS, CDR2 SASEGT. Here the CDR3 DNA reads TGTGCCAGCAGTGAAAGGACTAGCGGGGGGGCCAAAGCCAAAAACATTCAGTACTTC. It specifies CASSERTSGGAKAKNIQYF.

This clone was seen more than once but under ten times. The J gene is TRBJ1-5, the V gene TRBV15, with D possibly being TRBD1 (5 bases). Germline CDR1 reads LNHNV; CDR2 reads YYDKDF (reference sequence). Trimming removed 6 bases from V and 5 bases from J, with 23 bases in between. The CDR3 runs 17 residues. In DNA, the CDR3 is TGTGCCACCAGTTCGTTTACGGCAGGGAGGGTGGATCAGCCCCAGCATTTT. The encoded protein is CATSSFTAGRVDQPQHF.

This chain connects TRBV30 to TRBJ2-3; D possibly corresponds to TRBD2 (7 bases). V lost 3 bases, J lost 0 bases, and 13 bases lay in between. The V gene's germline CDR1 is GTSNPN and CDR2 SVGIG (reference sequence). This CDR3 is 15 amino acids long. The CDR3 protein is CAWRRGGKSTDTQYF. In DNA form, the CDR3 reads TGTGCCTGGAGAAGGGGGGGCAAGAGCACAGATACGCAGTATTTT. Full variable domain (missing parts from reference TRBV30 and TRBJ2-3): SQTIHQWPATLVQPVGSPLSLECTVEGTSNPNLYWYRQAAGRGLQLLFYSVGIGQISSEVPQNLSASRPQDRQFILSSKKLLLSDSGFYLCAWRRGGKSTDTQYFGPGTRLTVL.